These 10 T cell receptor beta chains originate from one sample sequenced in a study of early T cells in non-severe SARS-CoV-2 infection. TCRdb reanalysed the 5' RACE reads using MiXCR and keeps one entry per CDR3 protein. The sample holds about 66,000 distinct CDR3 sequences; over 20% are singletons and the top ten take 15% to 20%. The sample in question was whole blood, obtained at baseline. The source of these receptors is an adult who was a healthcare worker with PCR-confirmed SARS-CoV-2 infection or an uninfected control (not recorded which).

A few counts support this clonotype. The rearrangement uses TRBV14 and TRBJ2-1; D is uncertain. Trimming removed 1 base at V and 7 bases at J, with 14 bases between. The CDR3 is made up of 15 amino acids. Germline V CDR1 and CDR2: SGHDN, FVKESK. This CDR3 reads CASSQAGYPVNEQFF. The CDR3 nucleotides read TGTGCCAGCAGCCAAGCGGGCTACCCCGTTAATGAGCAGTTCTTC.

This clonotype was observed at least ten times. The V call is TRBV20-1, the J call TRBJ2-2, with 7 bases lining up with TRBD1. The CDR3 extends over 18 amino acids. CDR1 and CDR2 (germline): DFQATT, SNEGSKA (reference sequence). V lost 2 bases and J lost 3; bases outside the gene matches: 15. The CDR3 sequence is CSARFPTGPRWDTGELFF. Written as DNA, the CDR3 is TGCAGTGCTAGATTCCCGACAGGGCCGAGATGGGACACCGGGGAGCTGTTTTTT.

The rearrangement joins TRBV6-1 to TRBJ2-6, with no clear D. Germline CDR1 reads MNHNS; CDR2 reads SASEGT. V was trimmed by 3 bases and J by 0 bases, leaving 3 bases between them. The CDR3 contains 14 residues. The CDR3 here is CASSEISGANVLTF. Written as DNA, the CDR3 is TGTGCCAGCAGTGAGATCTCTGGGGCCAACGTCCTGACTTTC.

The CDR3 reads CASSGTVYEQYF. The CDR3 DNA reads TGTGCCAGCTCCGGGACAGTCTACGAGCAGTACTTC. V gene TRBV6-1 combines with J gene TRBJ2-7; 7 nucleotides align to TRBD1. The germline V gene has CDR1 MNHNS and CDR2 SASEGT. V shed 8 bases, J shed 3 bases, and the junction held 4 bases outside the gene matches. This CDR3 comprises 12 residues.

This clonotype was recorded a few times. V and J are TRBV7-6 and TRBJ1-5, with TRBD1 matching 8 bases. V gave up 5 bases and J gave up 1 base; unmatched junction bases: 4. CDR3 length equals 15 residues. Looked up from germline, CDR1 is SGHVS and CDR2 is FNYEAQ. CDR3 region: CASSAHRGSNQPQHF. The DNA for the CDR3 is TGTGCCAGCAGCGCCCACAGGGGGAGCAATCAGCCCCAGCATTTT. The entire variable domain, with the rest obtained from reference TRBV7-6 and TRBJ1-5, is as follows: GAGVSQSPRYKVTKRGQDVALRCDPISGHVSLYWYRQALGQGPEFLTYFNYEAQQDKSGLPNDRFSAERPEGSISTLTIQRTEQRDSAMYRCASSAHRGSNQPQHFGDGTRLSIL.

This chain links TRBV7-9 with TRBJ2-2; D perhaps matches TRBD1 (5 bases). Trimming shortened V by 2 bases and J by 3 bases, and 13 bases separated the two germline ends. The CDR3 length is 16 residues. Per the germline V gene, CDR1 is SEHNR and CDR2 is FQNEAQ (reference sequence). CDR3 nucleotide sequence: TGTGCCAGCAGCTTACCGGCAGGGCAGGACACCGGGGAGCTGTTTTTT. It translates to CASSLPAGQDTGELFF. Full variable domain (rest looked up from reference TRBV7-9 and TRBJ2-2): DTGVSQNPRHKITKRGQNVTFRCDPISEHNRLYWYRQTLGQGPEFLTYFQNEAQLEKSRLLSDRFSAERPKGSFSTLEIQRTEQGDSAMYLCASSLPAGQDTGELFFGEGSRLTVL.

This clonotype was seen more than once but under ten times. The V and J genes are TRBV10-1 and TRBJ2-7, with D uncertain. The V gene lost 6 bases and the J gene lost 4 bases, with 13 bases spanning the gap. The germline gives CDR1 WNHNN, CDR2 SYGVQD (reference sequence). The CDR3 covers 13 residues. The CDR3 DNA sequence: TGCGCCAGCAGCCCAAGAGACGGATACGAGCAGTACTTC. Residues: CASSPRDGYEQYF.

This clonotype occurred many times. The CDR3 DNA follows: TGTGCCAGCAGTCGCTTAGCGGGGTCCTTAGATACGCAGTATTTT. As protein: CASSRLAGSLDTQYF. This rearrangement joins TRBV11-2 to TRBJ2-3; 8 bases map to TRBD2. Looked up from germline, CDR1 is SGHAT and CDR2 is FQNNGV. Germline trimming cut 6 bases from V and 5 bases from J; bases unmatched to any gene: 10. The CDR3 consists of 15 residues.

The rearrangement uses TRBV6-1 and TRBJ1-5; D is ambiguous. The CDR3 is 13 residues long. The germline CDR1 and CDR2 sequences are MNHNS and SASEGT. The V end was cut by 10 bases, the J end by 7 bases, with 17 bases between. This CDR3 is CATWATHGQPQHF. CDR3 sequence (DNA): TGTGCCACGTGGGCCACCCATGGGCAGCCCCAGCATTTT.

The chain employs TRBV5-1 and TRBJ2-5; possible D gene TRBD1, 5 bases. The CDR3 runs to 15 residues. V was trimmed by 1 base and J by 1 base, leaving 11 bases between them. From germline, CDR1 is SGHRS and CDR2 YFSETQ. The CDR3 coding sequence is TGCGCCAGCAGCTTGACAGGTTCCCTCCAAGAGACCCAGTACTTC. It is translated as CASSLTGSLQETQYF.